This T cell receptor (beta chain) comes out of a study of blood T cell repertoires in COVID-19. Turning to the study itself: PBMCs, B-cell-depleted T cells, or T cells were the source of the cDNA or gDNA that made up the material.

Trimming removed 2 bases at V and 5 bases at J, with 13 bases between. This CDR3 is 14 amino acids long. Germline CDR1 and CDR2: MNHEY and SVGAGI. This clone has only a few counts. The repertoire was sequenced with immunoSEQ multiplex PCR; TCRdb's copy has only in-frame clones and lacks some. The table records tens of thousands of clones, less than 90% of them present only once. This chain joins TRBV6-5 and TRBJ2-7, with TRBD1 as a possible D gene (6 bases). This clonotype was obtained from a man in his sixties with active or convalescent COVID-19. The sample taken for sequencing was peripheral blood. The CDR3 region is CASSYGQGPNEQYF. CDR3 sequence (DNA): TGTGCCAGCAGTTACGGGCAGGGGCCGAACGAGCAGTACTTC.